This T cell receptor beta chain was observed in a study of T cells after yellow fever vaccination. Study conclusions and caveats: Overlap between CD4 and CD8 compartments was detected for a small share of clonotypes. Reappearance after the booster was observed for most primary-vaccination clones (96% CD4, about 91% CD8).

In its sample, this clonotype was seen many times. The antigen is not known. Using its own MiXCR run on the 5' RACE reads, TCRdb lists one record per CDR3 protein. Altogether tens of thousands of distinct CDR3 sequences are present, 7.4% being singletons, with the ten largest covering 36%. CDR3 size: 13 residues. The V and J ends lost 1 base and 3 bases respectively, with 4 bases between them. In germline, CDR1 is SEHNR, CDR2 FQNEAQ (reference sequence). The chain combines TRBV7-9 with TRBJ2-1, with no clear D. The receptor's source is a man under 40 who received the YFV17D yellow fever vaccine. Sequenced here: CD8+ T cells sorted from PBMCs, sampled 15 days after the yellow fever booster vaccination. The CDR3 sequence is CASSLESYNEQFF. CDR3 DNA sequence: TGTGCCAGCAGCTTAGAAAGCTACAATGAGCAGTTCTTC.